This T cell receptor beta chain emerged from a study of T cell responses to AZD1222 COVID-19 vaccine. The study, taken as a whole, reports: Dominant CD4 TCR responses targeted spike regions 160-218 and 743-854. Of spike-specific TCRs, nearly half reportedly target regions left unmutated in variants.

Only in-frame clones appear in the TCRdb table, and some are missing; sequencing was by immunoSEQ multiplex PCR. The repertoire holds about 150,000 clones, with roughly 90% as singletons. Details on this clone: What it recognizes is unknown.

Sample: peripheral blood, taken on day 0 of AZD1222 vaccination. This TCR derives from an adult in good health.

CDR3 DNA: TGTGCCAGCAGTGCCCCCTACGAGCAGTACTTC. It codes for CASSAPYEQYF. The chain joins TRBV3-1 (or the pseudogene TRBV3-2) to TRBJ2-7, with D unresolved. The CDR3 runs to 11 residues. The V end lost 6 bases, the J end lost 2 bases, and 5 bases lay between the germline ends. Per germline, CDR1 LGHDT and CDR2 YNNKEL (reference sequence).